These 5 T cell receptor beta chains originate from one sample sequenced in a study of T cell repertoires in cytomegalovirus infection. TCRdb reprocessed the reads via MiXCR and lists one record per CDR3 protein. The sample includes roughly 920,000 distinct CDR3 sequences, roughly 30% of them seen just once. Their antigens are not known. The sample was cultured CD8+ T cells from PBMCs, taken from culture after CMV antigen stimulation. Receptors were obtained from a human donor in good health (CMV status not recorded). Some clones in this sample may be carry-over from other donors' samples.

This chain connects TRBV7-9 to TRBJ2-3, with 8 bases matching TRBD1. The CDR3 totals 15 residues. V shed 4 bases, J shed 4 bases, and the junction held 7 bases outside the gene matches. In germline, CDR1 is SEHNR, CDR2 FQNEAQ (reference sequence). CDR3 loop: CASSSQGAEPDTQYF. The CDR3, as DNA: TGTGCCAGCAGCTCGCAGGGGGCGGAACCAGATACGCAGTATTTT.

This clonotype has only a few counts. This chain joins TRBV6-6 and TRBJ2-2; D may be TRBD2 (7 bases). The V end lost 7 bases, the J end lost 3 bases, and 15 bases lay between the germline ends. Per the germline V gene, CDR1 is MNHNY and CDR2 is SVGAGI (reference sequence). CDR3 size: 15 residues. CDR3 nucleotides: TGTGCCAGCATTCTCGGGGGGCACTACACCGGGGAGCTGTTTTTT. Protein sequence: CASILGGHYTGELFF.

The chain recombines TRBV19 with TRBJ2-5; weak D call: TRBD1 (6 bases). CDR1 is LNHDA, CDR2 SQIVND, per germline (reference sequence). The CDR3 is 14 amino acids. V was clipped by 7 bases and J by 2 bases, with 14 bases between them. The CDR3 DNA sequence: TGTGCCAGTACCCCGGACAGAGAACAAGAGACCCAGTACTTC. It specifies CASTPDREQETQYF.

The chain combines TRBV4-1 with TRBJ2-2; unclear D gene. From germline, CDR1 is MGHRA and CDR2 YSYEKL. The CDR3 loop spans 15 amino acids. V shed 1 base and J shed 2 bases, with 8 bases lying between them. In nucleotides, the CDR3 is TGCGCCAGCAGCCAAGGTCTTTTAAACACCGGGGAGCTGTTTTTT. Translating it yields CASSQGLLNTGELFF.

This clonotype was counted between two and nine times. CDR3 in DNA: TGTGCCAGCATTGGGACAGGGCCGAACACCGGGGAGCTGTTTTTT. Residues: CASIGTGPNTGELFF. The V gene is TRBV2, the J gene TRBJ2-2; 9 bases fit TRBD1. V shed 7 bases and J 0 bases; nucleotides not matched to a gene: 3. The CDR3 sequence is 15 residues long. Germline CDR1 SNHLY, CDR2 FYNNEI. The complete variable domain, with remaining parts taken from reference TRBV2 and TRBJ2-2, reads EPEVTQTPSHQVTQMGQEVILRCVPISNHLYFYWYRQILGQKVEFLVSFYNNEISEKSEIFDDQFSVERPDGSNFTLKIRSTKLEDSAMYFCASIGTGPNTGELFFGEGSRLTVL.